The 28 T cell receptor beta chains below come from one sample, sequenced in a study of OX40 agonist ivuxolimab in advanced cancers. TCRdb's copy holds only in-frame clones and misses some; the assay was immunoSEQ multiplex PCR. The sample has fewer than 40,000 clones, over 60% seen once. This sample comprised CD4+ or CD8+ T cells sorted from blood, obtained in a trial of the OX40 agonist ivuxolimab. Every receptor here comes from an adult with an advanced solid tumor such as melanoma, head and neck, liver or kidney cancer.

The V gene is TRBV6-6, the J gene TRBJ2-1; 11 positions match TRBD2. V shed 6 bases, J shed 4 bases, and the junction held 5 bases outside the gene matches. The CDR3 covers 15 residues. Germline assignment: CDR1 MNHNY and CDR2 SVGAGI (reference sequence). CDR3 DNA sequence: TGTGCCAGCAGCAAGGGACTAGCGGTATACAATGAGCAGTTCTTC. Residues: CASSKGLAVYNEQFF.

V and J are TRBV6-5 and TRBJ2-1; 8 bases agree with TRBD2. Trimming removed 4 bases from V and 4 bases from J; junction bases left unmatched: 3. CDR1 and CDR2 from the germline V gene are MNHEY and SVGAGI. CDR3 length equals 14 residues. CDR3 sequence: CASSWTSRYNEQFF. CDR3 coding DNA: TGTGCCAGCAGTTGGACTAGCCGGTACAATGAGCAGTTCTTC.

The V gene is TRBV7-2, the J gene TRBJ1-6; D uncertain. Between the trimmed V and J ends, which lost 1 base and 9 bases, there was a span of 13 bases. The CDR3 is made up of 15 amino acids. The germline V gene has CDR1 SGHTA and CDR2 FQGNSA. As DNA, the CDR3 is TGTGCCAGCAGCTTAGGGTCTGGTATGATTTCACCCCTCCACTTT. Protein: CASSLGSGMISPLHF.

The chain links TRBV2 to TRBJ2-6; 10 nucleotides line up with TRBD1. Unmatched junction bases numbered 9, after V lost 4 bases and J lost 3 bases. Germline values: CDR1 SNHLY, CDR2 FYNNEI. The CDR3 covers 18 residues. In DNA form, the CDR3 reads TGTGCCAGCAGTGCTCGGGGACAGGGGAAAGGTGGGGCCAACGTCCTGACTTTC. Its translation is CASSARGQGKGGANVLTF.

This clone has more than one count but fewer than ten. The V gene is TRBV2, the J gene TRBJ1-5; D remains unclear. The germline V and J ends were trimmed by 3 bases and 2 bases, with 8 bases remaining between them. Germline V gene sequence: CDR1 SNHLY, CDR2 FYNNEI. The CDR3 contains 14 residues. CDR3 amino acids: CASSDFGGNQPQHF. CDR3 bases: TGTGCCAGCAGTGACTTTGGCGGCAATCAGCCCCAGCATTTT. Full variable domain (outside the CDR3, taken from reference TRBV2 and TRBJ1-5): EPEVTQTPSHQVTQMGQEVILRCVPISNHLYFYWYRQILGQKVEFLVSFYNNEISEKSEIFDDQFSVERPDGSNFTLKIRSTKLEDSAMYFCASSDFGGNQPQHFGDGTRLSIL.

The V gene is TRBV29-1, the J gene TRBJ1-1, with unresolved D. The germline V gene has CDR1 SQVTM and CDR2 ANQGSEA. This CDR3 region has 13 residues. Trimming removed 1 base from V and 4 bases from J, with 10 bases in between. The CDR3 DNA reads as TGCAGCGTTGAAGCAAGGGAGGGCACTGAAGCTTTCTTT. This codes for CSVEAREGTEAFF.

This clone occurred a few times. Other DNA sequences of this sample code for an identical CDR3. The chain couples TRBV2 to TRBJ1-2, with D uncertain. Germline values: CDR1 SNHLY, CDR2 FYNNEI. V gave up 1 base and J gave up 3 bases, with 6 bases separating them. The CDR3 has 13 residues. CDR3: CASSEVRDYGYTF. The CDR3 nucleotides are TGTGCCAGCAGTGAAGTGCGGGACTATGGCTACACCTTC. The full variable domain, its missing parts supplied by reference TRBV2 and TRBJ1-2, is EPEVTQTPSHQVTQMGQEVILRCVPISNHLYFYWYRQILGQKVEFLVSFYNNEISEKSEIFDDQFSVERPDGSNFTLKIRSTKLEDSAMYFCASSEVRDYGYTFGSGTRLTVV.

This CDR3 reads CASSRSTDTQYF. The CDR3 DNA reads as TGTGCCAGCAGCCGAAGCACAGATACGCAGTATTTT. The V call is TRBV7-2, the J call TRBJ2-3; D is ambiguous. Germline CDR1 SGHTA, CDR2 FQGNSA. There are 12 residues in the CDR3. V gave up 5 bases and J gave up 0 bases, with 3 bases separating them. Combining the CDR3 with reference TRBV7-2 and TRBJ2-3 gives the whole variable domain GAGVSQSPSNKVTEKGKDVELRCDPISGHTALYWYRQSLGQGLEFLIYFQGNSAPDKSGLPSDRFSAERTGGSVSTLTIQRTQQEDSAVYLCASSRSTDTQYFGPGTRLTVL.

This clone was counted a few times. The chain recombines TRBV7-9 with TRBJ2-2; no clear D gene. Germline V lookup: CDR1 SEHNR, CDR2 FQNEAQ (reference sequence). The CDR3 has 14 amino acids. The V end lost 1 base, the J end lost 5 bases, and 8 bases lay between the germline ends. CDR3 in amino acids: CASSLEGGTGELFF. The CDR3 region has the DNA TGTGCCAGCAGCTTAGAAGGCGGAACCGGGGAGCTGTTTTTT.

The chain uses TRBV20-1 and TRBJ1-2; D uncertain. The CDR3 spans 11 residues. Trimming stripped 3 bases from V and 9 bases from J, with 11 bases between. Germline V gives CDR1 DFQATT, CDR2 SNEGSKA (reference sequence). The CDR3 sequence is CSARGGASYTF. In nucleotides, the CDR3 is TGCAGTGCTAGGGGTGGTGCGAGCTACACCTTC.

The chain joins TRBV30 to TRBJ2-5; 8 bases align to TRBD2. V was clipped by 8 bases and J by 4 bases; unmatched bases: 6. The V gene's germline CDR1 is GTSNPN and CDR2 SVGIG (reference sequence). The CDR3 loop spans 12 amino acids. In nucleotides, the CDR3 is TGTGCCGCAGCGGGGGTTTCAGAGACCCAGTACTTC. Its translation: CAAAGVSETQYF. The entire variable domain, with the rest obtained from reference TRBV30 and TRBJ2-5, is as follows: SQTIHQWPATLVQPVGSPLSLECTVEGTSNPNLYWYRQAAGRGLQLLFYSVGIGQISSEVPQNLSASRPQDRQFILSSKKLLLSDSGFYLCAAAGVSETQYFGPGTRLLVL.

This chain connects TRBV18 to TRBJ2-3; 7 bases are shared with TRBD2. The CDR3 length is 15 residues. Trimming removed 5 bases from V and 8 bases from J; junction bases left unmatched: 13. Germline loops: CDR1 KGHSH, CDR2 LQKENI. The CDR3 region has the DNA TGTGCCAGCTCAGCCGCCTCCGGGACTATATTTACGCAGTATTTT. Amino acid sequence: CASSAASGTIFTQYF.

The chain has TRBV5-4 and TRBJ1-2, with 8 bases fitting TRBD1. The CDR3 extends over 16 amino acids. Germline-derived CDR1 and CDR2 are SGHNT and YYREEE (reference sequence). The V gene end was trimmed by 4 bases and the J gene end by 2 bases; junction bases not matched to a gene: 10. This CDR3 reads CASSPAFNRGNYGYTF. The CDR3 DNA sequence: TGTGCCAGCAGCCCCGCATTTAACAGGGGGAACTATGGCTACACCTTC.

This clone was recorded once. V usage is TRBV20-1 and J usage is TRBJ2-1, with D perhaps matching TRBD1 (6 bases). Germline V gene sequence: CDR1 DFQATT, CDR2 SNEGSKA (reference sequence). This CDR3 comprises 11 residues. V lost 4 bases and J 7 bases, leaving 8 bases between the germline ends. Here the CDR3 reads CSATQGNEQFF. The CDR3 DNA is TGCAGTGCTACACAGGGAAATGAGCAGTTCTTC.

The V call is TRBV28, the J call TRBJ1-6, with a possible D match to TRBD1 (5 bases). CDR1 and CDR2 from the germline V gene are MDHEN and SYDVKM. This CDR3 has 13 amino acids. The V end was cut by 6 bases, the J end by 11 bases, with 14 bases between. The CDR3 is CASRPTGPAPLHF. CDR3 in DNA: TGTGCCAGCAGACCTACAGGACCCGCACCCCTCCACTTT.

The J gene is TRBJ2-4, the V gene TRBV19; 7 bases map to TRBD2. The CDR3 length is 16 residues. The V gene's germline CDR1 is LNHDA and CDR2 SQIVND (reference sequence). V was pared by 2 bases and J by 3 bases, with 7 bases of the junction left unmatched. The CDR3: CASSITFGGGKNIQYF. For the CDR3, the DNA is TGTGCCAGTAGTATAACTTTTGGGGGGGGCAAAAACATTCAGTACTTC.

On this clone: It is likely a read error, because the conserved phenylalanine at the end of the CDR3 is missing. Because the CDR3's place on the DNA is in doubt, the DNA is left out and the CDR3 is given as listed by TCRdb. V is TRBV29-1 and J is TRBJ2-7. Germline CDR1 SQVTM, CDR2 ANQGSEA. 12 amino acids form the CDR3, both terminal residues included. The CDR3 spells CSSRKGRDSHRL.

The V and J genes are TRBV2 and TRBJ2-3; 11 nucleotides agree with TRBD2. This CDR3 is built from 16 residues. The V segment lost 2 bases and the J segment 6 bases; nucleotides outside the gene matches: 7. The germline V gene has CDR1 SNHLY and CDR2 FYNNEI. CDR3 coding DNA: TGTGCCAGCAGTGAAAGGGCTAGCGGGGGGAGGGATACGCAGTATTTT. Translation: CASSERASGGRDTQYF. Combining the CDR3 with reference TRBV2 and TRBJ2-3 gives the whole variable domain EPEVTQTPSHQVTQMGQEVILRCVPISNHLYFYWYRQILGQKVEFLVSFYNNEISEKSEIFDDQFSVERPDGSNFTLKIRSTKLEDSAMYFCASSERASGGRDTQYFGPGTRLTVL.

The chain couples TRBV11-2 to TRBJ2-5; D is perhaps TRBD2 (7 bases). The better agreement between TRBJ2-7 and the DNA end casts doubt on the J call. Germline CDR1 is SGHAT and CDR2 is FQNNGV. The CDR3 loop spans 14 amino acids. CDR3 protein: CASSPTGGHYEQYF. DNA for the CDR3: TGTGCCAGCAGCCCCACCGGGGGGCACTACGAGCAGTACTTC.

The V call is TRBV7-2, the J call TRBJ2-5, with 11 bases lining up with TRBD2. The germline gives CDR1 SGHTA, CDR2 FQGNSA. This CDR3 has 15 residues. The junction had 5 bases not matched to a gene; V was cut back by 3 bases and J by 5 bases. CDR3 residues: CASSFLAGGFETQYF. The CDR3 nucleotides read TGTGCCAGCAGCTTCCTAGCGGGGGGTTTTGAGACCCAGTACTTC.

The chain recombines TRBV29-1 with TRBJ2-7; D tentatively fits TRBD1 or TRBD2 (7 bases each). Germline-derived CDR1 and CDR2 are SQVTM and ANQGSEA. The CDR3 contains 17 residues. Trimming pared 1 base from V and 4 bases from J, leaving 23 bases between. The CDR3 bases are TGCAGCGTTGAAGTACGGCAGGGGGGGGCCCAATGGTACGAGCAGTACTTC. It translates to CSVEVRQGGAQWYEQYF.

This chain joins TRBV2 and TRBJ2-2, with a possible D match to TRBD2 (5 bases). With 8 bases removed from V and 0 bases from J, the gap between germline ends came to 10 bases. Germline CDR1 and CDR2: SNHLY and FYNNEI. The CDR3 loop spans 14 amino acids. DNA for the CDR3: TGTGCCAGCCAGGCGGGTTCGAACACCGGGGAGCTGTTTTTT. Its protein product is CASQAGSNTGELFF.

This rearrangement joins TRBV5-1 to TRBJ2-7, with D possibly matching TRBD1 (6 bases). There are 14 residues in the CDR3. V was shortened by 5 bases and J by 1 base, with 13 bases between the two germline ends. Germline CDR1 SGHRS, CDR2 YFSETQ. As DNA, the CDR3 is TGCGCCAGCAGTCATAACAGGGATTCCTACGAGCAGTACTTC. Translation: CASSHNRDSYEQYF.

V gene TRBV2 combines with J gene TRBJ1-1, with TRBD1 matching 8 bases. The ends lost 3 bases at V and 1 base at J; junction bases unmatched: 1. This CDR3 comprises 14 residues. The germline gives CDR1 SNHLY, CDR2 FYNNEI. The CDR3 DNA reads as TGTGCCAGCAGTGATGACAGGGGGAACACTGAAGCTTTCTTT. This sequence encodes CASSDDRGNTEAFF.

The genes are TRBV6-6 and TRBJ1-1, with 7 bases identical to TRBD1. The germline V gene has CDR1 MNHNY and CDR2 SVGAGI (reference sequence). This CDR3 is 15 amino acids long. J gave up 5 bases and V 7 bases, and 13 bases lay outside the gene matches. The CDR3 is CASNPGGRLKTEAFF. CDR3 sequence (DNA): TGTGCCAGCAACCCAGGGGGTCGTCTTAAAACTGAAGCTTTCTTT.

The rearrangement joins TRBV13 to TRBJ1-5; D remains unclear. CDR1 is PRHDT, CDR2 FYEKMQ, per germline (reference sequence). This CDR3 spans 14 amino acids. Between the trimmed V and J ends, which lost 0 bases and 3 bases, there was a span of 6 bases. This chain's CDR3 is CASSLGPDNQPQHF. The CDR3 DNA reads TGTGCCAGCAGCTTAGGCCCGGACAATCAGCCCCAGCATTTT. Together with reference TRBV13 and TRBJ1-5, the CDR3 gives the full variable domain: AAGVIQSPRHLIKEKRETATLKCYPIPRHDTVYWYQQGPGQDPQFLISFYEKMQSDKGSIPDRFSAQQFSDYHSELNMSSLELGDSALYFCASSLGPDNQPQHFGDGTRLSIL.

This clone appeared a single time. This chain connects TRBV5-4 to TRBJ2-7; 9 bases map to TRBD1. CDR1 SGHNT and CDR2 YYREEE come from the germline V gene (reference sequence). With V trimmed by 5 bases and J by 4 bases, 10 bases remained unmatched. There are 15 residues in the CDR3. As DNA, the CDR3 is TGTGCCAGCAGTCGAACAGGGGGCCAGGGATACGAGCAGTACTTC. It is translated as CASSRTGGQGYEQYF.

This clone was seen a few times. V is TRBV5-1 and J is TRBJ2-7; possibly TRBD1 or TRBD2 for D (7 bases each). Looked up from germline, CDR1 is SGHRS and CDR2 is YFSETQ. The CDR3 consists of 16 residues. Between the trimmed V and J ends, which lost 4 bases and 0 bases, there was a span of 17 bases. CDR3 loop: CASSIREGASSYEQYF. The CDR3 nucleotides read TGCGCCAGCAGCATCAGGGAGGGGGCTAGCTCCTACGAGCAGTACTTC. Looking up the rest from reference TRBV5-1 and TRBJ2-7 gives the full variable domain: KAGVTQTPRYLIKTRGQQVTLSCSPISGHRSVSWYQQTPGQGLQFLFEYFSETQRNKGNFPGRFSGRQFSNSRSEMNVSTLELGDSALYLCASSIREGASSYEQYFGPGTRLTVT.